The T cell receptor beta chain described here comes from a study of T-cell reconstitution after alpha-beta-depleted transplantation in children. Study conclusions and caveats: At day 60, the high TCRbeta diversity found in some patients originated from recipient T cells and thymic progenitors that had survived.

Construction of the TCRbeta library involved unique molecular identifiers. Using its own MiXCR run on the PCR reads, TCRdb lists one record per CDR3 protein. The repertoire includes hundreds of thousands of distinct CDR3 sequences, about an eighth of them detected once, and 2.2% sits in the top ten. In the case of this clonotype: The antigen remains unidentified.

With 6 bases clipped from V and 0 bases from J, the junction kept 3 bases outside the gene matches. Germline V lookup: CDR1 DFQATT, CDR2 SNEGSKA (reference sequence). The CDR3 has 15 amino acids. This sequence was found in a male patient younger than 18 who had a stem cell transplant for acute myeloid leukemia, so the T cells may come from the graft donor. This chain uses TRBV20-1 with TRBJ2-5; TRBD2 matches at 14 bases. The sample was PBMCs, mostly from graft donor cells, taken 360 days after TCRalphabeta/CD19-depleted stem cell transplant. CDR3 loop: CSAPTSGRDQETQYF. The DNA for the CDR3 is TGCAGTGCCCCGACTAGCGGGAGGGACCAAGAGACCCAGTACTTC.